This paragraph covers one TCR beta chain sequence. Its target is unknown. A junction end diverges from the germline sequence, so it may reflect a read error. The data derive from a study of CD8 T cells in Susac syndrome. In the study overall: Each patient with Susac syndrome, at the time of blood draw, was therapy-naive, on corticosteroids, or on intravenous immunoglobulin alone.

Negative isolation yielded CD4+ and CD8+ T cells, and FACS enriched TEMRA cells. Random hexamers primed reverse transcription of about 0.5 to 1 ug RNA. TCRdb redid the calling of the immunoSEQ multiplex PCR reads with MiXCR, one entry per CDR3 protein. The sample has 200,000 to 250,000 distinct CDR3 sequences, about 94% seen once; the top ten hold 0.15% to 0.2%. The CDR3 has 13 amino acids. Germline V gene sequence: CDR1 SGHRS, CDR2 YFSETQ. General study findings and limits: None of the CD4+ T cell repertoires in Susac syndrome showed clonal expansion.

The sequenced sample consisted of CD4+ T cells from PBMCs. The chain couples TRBV5-1 to TRBJ1-1; D gene uncertain. This TCR came from a human donor with Susac syndrome. The CDR3 protein is CASSLGPNTEAFF. The CDR3 DNA follows: TGTGCTAGCAGCTTAGGTCCGAACACTGAAGCTTTCTTT.